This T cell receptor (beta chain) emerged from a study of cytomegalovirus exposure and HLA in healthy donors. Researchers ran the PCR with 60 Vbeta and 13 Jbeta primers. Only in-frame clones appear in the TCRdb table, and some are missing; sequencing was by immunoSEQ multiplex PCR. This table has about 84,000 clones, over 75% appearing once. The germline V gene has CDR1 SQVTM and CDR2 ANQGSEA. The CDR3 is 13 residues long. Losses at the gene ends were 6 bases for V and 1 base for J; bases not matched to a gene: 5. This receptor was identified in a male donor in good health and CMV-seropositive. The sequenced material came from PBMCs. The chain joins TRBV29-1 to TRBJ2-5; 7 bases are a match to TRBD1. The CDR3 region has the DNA TGCAGCGTATCGACAGGGTTCCAAGAGACCCAGTACTTC. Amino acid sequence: CSVSTGFQETQYF.